Described below is a single T cell receptor (beta chain) sequence and its context. What antigen it recognizes has not been identified. Per-base qualities were not stored, and no clone one base away is much larger. The library was generated by 5' RACE. TCRdb names Illumina HiSeq 2500 as the instrument used. A second PCR of about 7 to 12 cycles was run with a J-beta primer mix and a sample-barcoded 5' primer. Each TCR beta cDNA molecule received a unique molecular identifier from a template-switch 5' adaptor carrying 12 random nucleotides. Each sample yielded at least 3 million CDR3-containing paired-end reads. All of the RNA was converted into first-strand cDNA using the Mint cDNA synthesis kit, with a TRBC-specific oligonucleotide serving as the primer. After uracil-DNA glycosylase treatment, a first 18-cycle PCR used universal primers M1SS and BC2_uni_R on all cDNA. The authors processed their data as follows. Each sample was normalized by randomly selecting 1 million high-quality reads, each carrying a distinct molecular identifier. Instead of being binned into consensus sequences, reads that shared molecular identifiers were thrown out. MiTCR, set to a Q25 quality threshold and the strictest error-elimination algorithm, was used for CDR3 identification, clonotype clustering and error correction. Lower-bound total TCR beta diversity was estimated with a nonparametric unseen species model using Euler transformation. TCRdb cleaned the public reads at Q25 with fastp, built clones with MiXCR and kept in-frame beta chains. A single entry per CDR3 protein holds the most common genes and DNA from its merged rows. These V and J calls originate from TCRdb's pipeline instead of the authors' own analysis. This sample is represented by 1.5 million to 2 million distinct CDR3 sequences; around 48% of them were singletons. The ten biggest clones cover over 2% of the sample.

The record originates from a study of blood T cells in healthy people across ages (dated by TCRdb to between 2015 and 2017). General notes on the study: In model experiments, roughly one uniquely barcoded TCR beta cDNA molecule per two T cells was captured by template switching. Age-related changes in TCR beta repertoire diversity were measured in the study by deep sequencing normalized with unique cDNA molecular identifiers. The donors were split into four age groups: young (average 16 years), middle-aged (39), aged (more than 60) and long-lived (over 80). To avoid experimental bias, donors of different ages were distributed randomly across sequencing lanes. For two donors (one aged 18 to 30 and one aged 80 or older), the study analyzed two additional independent replicas of 1 million unique cDNA reads from the same blood draw. The investigation overall reported the following: A strong correlation was found between observed TCR beta diversity and the percentage of naive T cells measured by flow cytometry. Observed TCR beta diversity per million T cells fell roughly linearly with age, and a significant reduction was already apparent by age roughly 40. Because profiling used bulk unsorted PBMCs, naive and antigen-experienced compartments could not be compared conclusively. Compared with the aged group, more naive CD4+ T cells, fewer expanded clones and increased TCR diversity were shown by the long-lived group, suggesting age selection. Estimates of total diversity from one million sequenced T cells were regarded as lower bounds and underestimates. Donor CMV infection status was unknown, potentially confounding age-related changes in expanded clonotypes.

Systemically healthy Caucasian individuals from Russia, around 38 in total and aged about 6 to 95 years, were included as donors. Ten milliliters of peripheral blood were collected from each donor into EDTA-treated Vacutainer tubes. Ficoll-Paque density-gradient centrifugation was used to isolate PBMCs, with at least 7 million obtained per sample. Total RNA was extracted from PBMCs with Trizol reagent, with at least 5.5 micrograms obtained per sample. For every donor, flow cytometry on a PBMC aliquot measured the percentage of naive CD45RAhigh/CD27high T cells. Sample: blood. The TCR originated in a woman in her thirties or forties in good health.

The DNA reads as follows: TGTGCCAGCAGTTTAAGGGCGGGAGCAGATACGCAGTATTTT. Translated, it reads CASSLRAGADTQYF. The chain couples TRBV12-3 or TRBV12-4 to TRBJ2-3; TRBD2 agrees with 7 junctional bases. At the junction V is shortened by 2 bases and J by 4 bases; bases outside the gene matches: 3. From its cysteine to its phenylalanine, the CDR3 spans 14 amino acids. Only CDR3 DNA remains: 42 bases, in frame from the first base.